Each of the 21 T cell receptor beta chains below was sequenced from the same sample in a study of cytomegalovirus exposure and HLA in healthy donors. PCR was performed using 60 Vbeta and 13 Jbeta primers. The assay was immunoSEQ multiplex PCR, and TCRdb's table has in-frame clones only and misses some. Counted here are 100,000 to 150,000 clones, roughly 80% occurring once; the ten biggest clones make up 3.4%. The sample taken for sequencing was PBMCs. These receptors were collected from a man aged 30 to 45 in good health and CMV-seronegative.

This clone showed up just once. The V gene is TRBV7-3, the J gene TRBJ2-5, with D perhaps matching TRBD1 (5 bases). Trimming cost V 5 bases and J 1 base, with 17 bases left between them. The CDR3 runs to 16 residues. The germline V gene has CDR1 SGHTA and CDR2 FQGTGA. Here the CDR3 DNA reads TGTGCCAGCAGCATCATGGGGCCCTCGGGCCAAGAGACCCAGTACTTC. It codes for CASSIMGPSGQETQYF.

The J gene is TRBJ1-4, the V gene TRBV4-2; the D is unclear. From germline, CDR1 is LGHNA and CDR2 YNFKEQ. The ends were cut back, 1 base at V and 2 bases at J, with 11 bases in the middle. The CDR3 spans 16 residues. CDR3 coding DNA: TGTGCCAGCAGCCAAGTCGAAGGAGGGACTAATGAAAAACTGTTTTTT. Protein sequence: CASSQVEGGTNEKLFF.

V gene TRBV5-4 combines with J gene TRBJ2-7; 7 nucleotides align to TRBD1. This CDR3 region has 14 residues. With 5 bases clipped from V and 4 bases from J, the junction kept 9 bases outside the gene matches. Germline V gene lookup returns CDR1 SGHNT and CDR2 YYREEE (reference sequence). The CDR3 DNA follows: TGTGCCAGCAGTCTCGGGGACAGCCATTACGAGCAGTACTTC. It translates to CASSLGDSHYEQYF.

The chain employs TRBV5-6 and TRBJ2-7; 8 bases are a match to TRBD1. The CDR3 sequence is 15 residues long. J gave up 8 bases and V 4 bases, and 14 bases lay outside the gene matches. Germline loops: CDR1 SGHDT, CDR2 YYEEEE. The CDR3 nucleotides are TGTGCCAGCAGCCTCAGACAGGGGATAGCTGAGAAGCAGTACTTC. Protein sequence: CASSLRQGIAEKQYF.

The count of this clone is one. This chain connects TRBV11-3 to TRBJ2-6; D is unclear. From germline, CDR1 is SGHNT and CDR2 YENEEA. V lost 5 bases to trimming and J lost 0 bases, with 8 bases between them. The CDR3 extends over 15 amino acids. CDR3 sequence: CASSVDSSGANVLTF. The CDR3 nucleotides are TGTGCCAGCAGCGTCGATAGCTCTGGGGCCAACGTCCTGACTTTC.

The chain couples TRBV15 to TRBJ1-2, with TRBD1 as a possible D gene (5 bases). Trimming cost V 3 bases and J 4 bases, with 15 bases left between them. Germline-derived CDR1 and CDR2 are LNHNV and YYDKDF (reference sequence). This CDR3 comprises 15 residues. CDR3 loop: CATSRDETAPYGYTF. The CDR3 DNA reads TGTGCCACCAGCAGGGATGAGACAGCTCCCTATGGCTACACCTTC.

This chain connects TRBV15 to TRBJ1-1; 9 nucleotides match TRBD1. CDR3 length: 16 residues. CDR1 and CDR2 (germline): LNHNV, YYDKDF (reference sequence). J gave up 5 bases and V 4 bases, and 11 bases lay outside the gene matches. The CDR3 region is CATSTILGQGPTEAFF. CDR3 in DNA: TGTGCCACCAGCACGATCCTGGGACAGGGCCCGACTGAAGCTTTCTTT. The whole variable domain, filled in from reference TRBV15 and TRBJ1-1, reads DAMVIQNPRYQVTQFGKPVTLSCSQTLNHNVMYWYQQKSSQAPKLLFHYYDKDFNNEADTPDNFQSRRPNTSFCFLDIRSPGLGDTAMYLCATSTILGQGPTEAFFGQGTRLTVV.

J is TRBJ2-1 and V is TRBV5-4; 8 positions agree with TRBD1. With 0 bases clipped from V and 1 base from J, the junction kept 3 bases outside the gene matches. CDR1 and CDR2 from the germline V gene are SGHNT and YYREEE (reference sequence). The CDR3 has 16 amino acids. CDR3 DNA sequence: TGTGCCAGCAGCTTGGGTGGGACAGGTTCCTACAATGAGCAGTTCTTC. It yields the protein CASSLGGTGSYNEQFF.

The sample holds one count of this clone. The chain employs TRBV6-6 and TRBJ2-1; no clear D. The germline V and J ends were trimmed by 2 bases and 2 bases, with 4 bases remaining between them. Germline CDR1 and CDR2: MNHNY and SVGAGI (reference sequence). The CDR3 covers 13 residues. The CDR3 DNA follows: TGTGCCAGCAGTTACGGAGCCTACAATGAGCAGTTCTTC. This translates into CASSYGAYNEQFF.

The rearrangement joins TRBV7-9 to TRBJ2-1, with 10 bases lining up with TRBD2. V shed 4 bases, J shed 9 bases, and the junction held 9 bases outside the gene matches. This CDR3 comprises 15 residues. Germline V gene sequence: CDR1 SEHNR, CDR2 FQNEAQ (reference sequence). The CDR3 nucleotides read TGTGCCAGCAGCTCACGAGCGGGAGGGCCTGTTGAGCAGTTCTTC. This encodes CASSSRAGGPVEQFF.

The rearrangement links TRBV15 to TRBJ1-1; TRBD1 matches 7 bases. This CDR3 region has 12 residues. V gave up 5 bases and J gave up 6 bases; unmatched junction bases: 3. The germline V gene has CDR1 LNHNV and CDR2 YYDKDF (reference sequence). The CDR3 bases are TGTGCCACCAGCGACAGGGTTTCTGAAGCTTTCTTT. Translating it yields CATSDRVSEAFF.

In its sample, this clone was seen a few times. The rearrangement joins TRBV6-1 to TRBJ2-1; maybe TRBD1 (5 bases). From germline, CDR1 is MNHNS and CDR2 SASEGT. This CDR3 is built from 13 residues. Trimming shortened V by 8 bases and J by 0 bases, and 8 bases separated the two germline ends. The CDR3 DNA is TGTGCCAGCGACAGATACTCCTACAATGAGCAGTTCTTC. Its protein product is CASDRYSYNEQFF.

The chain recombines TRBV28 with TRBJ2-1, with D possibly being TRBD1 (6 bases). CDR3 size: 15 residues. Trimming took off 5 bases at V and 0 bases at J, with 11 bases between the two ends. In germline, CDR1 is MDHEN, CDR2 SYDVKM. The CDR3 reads CASSLQGSSYNEQFF. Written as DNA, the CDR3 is TGTGCCAGCAGTCTACAGGGTAGCTCCTACAATGAGCAGTTCTTC.

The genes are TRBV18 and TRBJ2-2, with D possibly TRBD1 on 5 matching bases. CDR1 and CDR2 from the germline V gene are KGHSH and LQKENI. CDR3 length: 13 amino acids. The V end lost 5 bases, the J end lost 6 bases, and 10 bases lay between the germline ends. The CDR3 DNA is TGTGCCAGCTCAACTGACAGTCCCGGGGAGCTGTTTTTT. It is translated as CASSTDSPGELFF.

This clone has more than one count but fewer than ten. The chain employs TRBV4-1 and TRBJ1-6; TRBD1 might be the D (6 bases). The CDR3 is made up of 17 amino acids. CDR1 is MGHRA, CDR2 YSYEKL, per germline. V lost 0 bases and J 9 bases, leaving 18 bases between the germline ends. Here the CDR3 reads CASSQEGGGPGGSPLHF. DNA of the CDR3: TGCGCCAGCAGCCAAGAAGGGGGGGGCCCCGGTGGTTCACCCCTCCACTTT.

CDR3 coding DNA: TGTGCCAGCTCACCAGGGAGAGATCAGCCCCAGCATTTT. It encodes CASSPGRDQPQHF. J is TRBJ1-5 and V is TRBV18; D remains unclear. This CDR3 comprises 13 residues. Germline V CDR1 and CDR2: KGHSH, LQKENI. Trimming left V 2 bases short and J 5 bases short, with 7 bases between.

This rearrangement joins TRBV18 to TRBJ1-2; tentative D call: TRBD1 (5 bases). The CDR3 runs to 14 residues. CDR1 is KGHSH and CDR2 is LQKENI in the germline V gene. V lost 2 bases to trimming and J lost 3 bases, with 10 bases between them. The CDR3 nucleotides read TGTGCCAGCTCACCATCGGGGGGAGACTATGGCTACACCTTC. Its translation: CASSPSGGDYGYTF.

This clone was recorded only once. The CDR3: CASSPSGGAFTGELFF. DNA for the CDR3: TGTGCCAGCAGCCCTAGCGGGGGGGCCTTCACCGGGGAGCTGTTTTTT. V gene TRBV11-3 combines with J gene TRBJ2-2; 12 bases agree with TRBD2. V shed 5 bases, J shed 4 bases, and the junction held 5 bases outside the gene matches. CDR3 length: 16 residues. Germline-derived CDR1 and CDR2 are SGHNT and YENEEA.

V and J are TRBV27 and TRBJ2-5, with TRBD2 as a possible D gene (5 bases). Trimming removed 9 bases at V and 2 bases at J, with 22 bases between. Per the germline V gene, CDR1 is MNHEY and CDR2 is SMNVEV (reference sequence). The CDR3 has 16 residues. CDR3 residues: CASMEIIVGGQETQYF. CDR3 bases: TGTGCCAGTATGGAAATTATTGTCGGCGGGCAAGAGACCCAGTACTTC.

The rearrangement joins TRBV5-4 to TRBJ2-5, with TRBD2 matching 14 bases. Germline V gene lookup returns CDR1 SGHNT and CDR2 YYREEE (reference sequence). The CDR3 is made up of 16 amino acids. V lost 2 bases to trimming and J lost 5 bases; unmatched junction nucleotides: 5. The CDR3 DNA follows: TGTGCCAGCAGCTTTGGGACTAGCGGGAGATCTGAGACCCAGTACTTC. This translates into CASSFGTSGRSETQYF.

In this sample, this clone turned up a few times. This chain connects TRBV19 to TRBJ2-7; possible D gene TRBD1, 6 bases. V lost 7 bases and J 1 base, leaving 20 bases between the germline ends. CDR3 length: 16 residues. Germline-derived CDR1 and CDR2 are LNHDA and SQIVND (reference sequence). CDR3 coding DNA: TGTGCCAGTACCCCGTCCCCCCTACAGGGTTCCTACGAGCAGTACTTC. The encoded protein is CASTPSPLQGSYEQYF.